This T cell receptor beta chain was captured in a study of blood T cell repertoires in COVID-19. Study overall: Acute-phase and convalescent COVID-19 samples originated in the United States, Italy and Spain. PBMCs, B-cell-depleted T cells, or T cells were the source of the cDNA or gDNA that made up the material.

The data were produced by immunoSEQ multiplex PCR, yet TCRdb's version contains in-frame clones alone and is incomplete. The table includes 200,000 to 300,000 clones, 87% detected once. Germline loops: CDR1 SGHKS, CDR2 YYEKEE (reference sequence). This CDR3 region has 14 residues. V dropped 0 bases and J dropped 4 bases, with 10 bases sitting between them. Participants were aged about 18 to 90 years from about 25 US areas. The receptor comes from a woman aged 30 to 39 with acute COVID-19. The chain employs TRBV5-5 and TRBJ1-2, with D uncertain. Sequencing was done on a sample of PBMCs or T cells enriched from blood (not recorded which). In nucleotides, the CDR3 is TGTGCCAGCAGCTTGGGGCAGGTCTTCTATGGCTACACCTTC. As protein: CASSLGQVFYGYTF.